These T cell receptor beta chains were read from a single sample in a study of blood T cells in healthy people across ages. One entry per CDR3 protein results from TCRdb running MiXCR on the 5' RACE reads. The data contain about 510,000 distinct CDR3 sequences, 25% to 35% of them singletons. The same data also contributed to another study, on T cells of mothers and their children.

Sequenced input: blood. The receptors originated from a boy aged 2 to 10 in good health. Each CDR3 is given with its conserved first and last residue. D genes are given only for firm matches. The size entry is marked missing in some rows and otherwise reads once, few, many or a size class.

clone_size,j_call,cdr3_length,d_call,v_call,cdr3_aa,cdr3_nt
few,TRBJ2-5,16,TRBD2,TRBV7-9,CASSLASGLDGETQYF,TGTGCCAGCAGCTTAGCCTCGGGACTAGATGGGGAGACCCAGTACTTC
.,TRBJ2-2,13,.,TRBV24-1,CATSAGESWELFF,TGTGCCACCAGTGCAGGGGAATCGTGGGAGCTGTTTTTT
few,TRBJ1-2,14,TRBD1,TRBV14,CASSQVGTVYGYTF,TGTGCCAGCAGCCAAGTAGGGACAGTCTATGGCTACACCTTC
.,TRBJ2-7,14,TRBD2,TRBV7-9,CASSRTSENYEQYF,TGTGCCAGCAGCCGGACTAGCGAGAACTACGAGCAGTACTTC
.,TRBJ1-2,15,.,TRBV27,CASSPAGRGDYGYTF,TGTGCCAGCAGTCCAGCGGGGCGGGGGGACTATGGCTACACCTTC
.,TRBJ2-5,15,.,TRBV6-5,CASSFQGPSRETQYF,TGTGCCAGCAGTTTTCAAGGCCCCAGCAGGGAGACCCAGTACTTC
few,TRBJ2-5,12,TRBD2,TRBV15,CATSAGGETQYF,TGTGCCACCTCAGCGGGAGGGGAGACCCAGTACTTC
.,TRBJ1-1,13,TRBD1,TRBV7-9,CASSPRTGSEAFF,TGTGCCAGCAGCCCGAGGACAGGGTCAGAAGCTTTCTTT
few,TRBJ2-1,12,.,TRBV4-1,CASSGSYNEQFF,TGCGCCAGCAGCGGCTCCTACAATGAGCAGTTCTTC
.,TRBJ1-5,16,.,TRBV4-2,CASSQDLGVGNQPQHF,TGTGCCAGCAGCCAAGATCTAGGGGTTGGCAATCAGCCCCAGCATTTT
.,TRBJ2-1,14,.,TRBV7-2,CASSLVRGNNEQFF,TGTGCCAGCAGCTTGGTGCGGGGCAACAATGAGCAGTTCTTC
.,TRBJ2-7,15,TRBD1,TRBV5-5,CASSLGRQGAYEQYF,TGTGCCAGCAGCTTAGGTCGACAGGGGGCATACGAGCAGTACTTC
.,TRBJ2-4,15,.,TRBV6-5,CASSYSGKAKNIQYF,TGTGCCAGCAGTTACTCCGGCAAGGCCAAAAACATTCAGTACTTC
few,TRBJ2-5,14,TRBD1,TRBV6-6,CASSPRDRGETQYF,TGTGCCAGCAGTCCCCGGGACAGGGGAGAGACCCAGTACTTC
.,TRBJ2-7,14,TRBD2,TRBV2,CASRERGTSYEQYF,TGTGCCAGCAGGGAGCGGGGTACCTCCTACGAGCAGTACTTC
many,TRBJ1-1,13,.,TRBV7-3,CASSWRQDSEAFF,TGTGCCAGCAGCTGGCGACAAGACTCAGAAGCTTTCTTT
.,TRBJ1-4,15,.,TRBV3-1,CASSISWGNNEKLFF,TGTGCCAGCAGCATAAGCTGGGGTAATAATGAAAAACTGTTTTTT
few,TRBJ2-7,16,TRBD1,TRBV6-5,CASSYSSTGTGFEQYF,TGTGCCAGCAGTTACTCGAGTACGGGGACAGGCTTCGAGCAGTACTTC
few,TRBJ2-7,16,.,TRBV2,CASSATVGLGTYEQYF,TGTGCCAGCAGTGCCACGGTGGGCCTAGGAACCTACGAGCAGTACTTC
.,TRBJ1-5,13,.,TRBV12-5,CASGLKASQPQHF,TGTGCTAGTGGTTTGAAAGCCAGTCAGCCCCAGCATTTT
.,TRBJ2-5,17,TRBD2,TRBV7-9,CASSHPGLAGPQETQYF,TGTGCCAGCAGCCACCCGGGACTAGCGGGTCCCCAAGAGACCCAGTACTTC
few,TRBJ2-5,10,.,TRBV20-1,CSAGRESQYF,TGCAGTGCTGGAAGAGAGTCCCAGTACTTC
.,TRBJ2-4,19,TRBD2,TRBV12-3/TRBV12-4,CAGSFPYRLAGVGKNIQYF,TGTGCCGGCAGTTTTCCCTACAGACTAGCGGGAGTGGGCAAAAACATTCAGTACTTC
few,TRBJ2-1,16,TRBD2,TRBV9,CASSVGSGRAYNEQFF,TGTGCCAGCAGCGTAGGGAGCGGGAGGGCCTACAATGAGCAGTTCTTC
many,TRBJ2-5,15,.,TRBV3-1,CASSQEPEGTKTQYF,TGTGCCAGCAGCCAAGAACCAGAGGGAACCAAGACCCAGTACTTC
few,TRBJ2-2,18,TRBD2,TRBV9,CASSPGLAGGAVTGELFF,TGTGCCAGCAGCCCGGGACTAGCGGGAGGGGCGGTTACCGGGGAGCTGTTTTTT
.,TRBJ2-2,14,TRBD2,TRBV2,CASSELAGPGELFF,TGTGCCAGCAGTGAACTAGCGGGCCCCGGGGAGCTGTTTTTT
.,TRBJ2-7,13,.,TRBV20-1,CSAMDSQAYEQYF,TGCAGTGCTATGGATTCCCAGGCCTACGAGCAGTACTTC
few,TRBJ2-5,16,.,TRBV10-2,CASSAQLGGPQETQYF,TGCGCCAGCAGTGCTCAACTGGGGGGTCCTCAAGAGACCCAGTACTTC
.,TRBJ2-1,12,.,TRBV6-6,CASGGQYNEQFF,TGTGCCAGCGGCGGGCAGTACAATGAGCAGTTCTTC
.,TRBJ2-3,13,TRBD2,TRBV6-5,CASKRGNTDTQYF,TGTGCCAGCAAGCGGGGAAACACAGATACGCAGTATTTT
.,TRBJ1-1,14,.,TRBV7-9,CASSRGPDTTEAFF,TGTGCCAGCAGCCGCGGACCAGACACCACTGAAGCTTTCTTT
.,TRBJ2-3,16,TRBD2,TRBV4-1,CASSQAREGWTDTQYF,TGCGCCAGCAGCCAAGCGCGGGAGGGCTGGACAGATACGCAGTATTTT
.,TRBJ2-1,16,TRBD2,TRBV7-6,CASSFQAGAPYNEQFF,TGTGCCAGCAGCTTCCAAGCGGGAGCCCCCTACAATGAGCAGTTCTTC
few,TRBJ2-3,14,.,TRBV7-9,CASSSSNITDTQYF,TGTGCCAGCAGCTCTTCTAATATAACAGATACGCAGTATTTT
few,TRBJ1-2,14,TRBD1,TRBV5-1,CASSVGQGKDGYTF,TGCGCCAGCAGCGTGGGACAGGGGAAGGATGGCTACACCTTC
.,TRBJ2-7,13,TRBD2,TRBV7-2,CASSALAGGEQYF,TGTGCCAGCAGCGCACTAGCGGGAGGGGAGCAGTACTTC
.,TRBJ2-5,15,TRBD2,TRBV6-5,CASAGTSVGKETQYF,TGTGCCAGCGCTGGGACTAGCGTGGGGAAAGAGACCCAGTACTTC
.,TRBJ2-1,15,.,TRBV5-6,CASSPWMRKYNEQFF,TGTGCCAGCAGCCCATGGATGCGGAAATACAATGAGCAGTTCTTC
few,TRBJ2-5,13,.,TRBV18,CASSPHKQETQYF,TGTGCCAGCTCACCCCACAAACAAGAGACCCAGTACTTC
few,TRBJ1-4,15,TRBD1,TRBV4-2,CASSHSGTGVEKLFF,TGTGCCAGCAGCCATTCCGGGACAGGGGTTGAAAAACTGTTTTTT
.,TRBJ2-7,15,TRBD2,TRBV20-1,CSARGKAGGGREQYF,TGCAGTGCTAGAGGGAAAGCGGGAGGGGGTCGCGAGCAGTACTTC
.,TRBJ2-7,16,.,TRBV29-1,CSVDANLRVLTYEQYF,TGCAGCGTTGATGCAAACCTTCGGGTCTTAACCTACGAGCAGTACTTC
few,TRBJ2-2,13,.,TRBV28,CASSTAAAGELFF,TGTGCCAGCAGCACAGCGGCGGCCGGGGAGCTGTTTTTT
few,TRBJ2-4,14,.,TRBV12-3/TRBV12-4,CASSPGLDRNIQYF,TGTGCCAGCAGCCCGGGACTGGACCGAAACATTCAGTACTTC
few,TRBJ2-7,12,TRBD1,TRBV30,CAWNQGADEQYF,TGTGCCTGGAATCAGGGGGCGGACGAGCAGTACTTC
.,TRBJ2-3,16,.,TRBV29-1,CSARTLGDLATDTQYF,TGCAGCGCTCGGACTCTGGGGGATTTGGCGACAGATACGCAGTATTTT
few,TRBJ2-7,12,.,TRBV6-5,CAVTGTSYEQYF,TGTGCCGTGACCGGGACATCGTACGAGCAGTACTTC
few,TRBJ2-4,17,TRBD1,TRBV5-1,CASSPGGQGIAKNIQYF,TGCGCCAGCAGCCCCGGGGGACAGGGGATAGCCAAAAACATTCAGTACTTC
.,TRBJ2-3,14,TRBD2,TRBV12-3/TRBV12-4,CASSLGLAVDTQYF,TGTGCCAGCAGTTTGGGACTAGCAGTAGATACGCAGTATTTT
few,TRBJ2-5,15,TRBD1,TRBV19,CASSLTTGRGETQYF,TGTGCCAGTAGTCTTACGACAGGGCGAGGGGAGACCCAGTACTTC